The clone carrying this T cell receptor (beta chain) was counted a single time. Combining a sample-barcoded 5' primer with a J-beta primer mix, a second PCR ran for 7 to 11 cycles. Via MiXCR, TCRdb re-called the 5' RACE reads, giving one row per CDR3 protein. There are 1.5 million to 2 million distinct CDR3 sequences in the sample; around 50% occur only once, and less than 2.5% lies in the top ten. The data stem from a study of blood T cells in healthy people across ages. Germline V gene data show CDR1 as SGHTA and CDR2 as FQGTGA. The CDR3 spans 16 residues. This chain joins TRBV7-3 and TRBJ2-4; 13 bases line up with TRBD2. The end of the DNA aligns better with TRBJ2-5, so the J call may be wrong. This TCR derives from a middle-aged woman in good health. The material sequenced was blood. CDR3 residues: CASSPQLAGGSETQYF. DNA for the CDR3: TGTGCCAGCAGCCCACAACTAGCGGGGGGGTCAGAGACCCAGTACTTC.